Each of the 23 T cell receptor beta chains below was sequenced from the same sample in a study of cytomegalovirus exposure and HLA in healthy donors listed by TCRdb under 2017. The library was prepared using the immunoSEQ multiplex PCR assay. For the multiplex PCR, a mixture combining 60 forward primers for TCR Vbeta segments and 13 reverse primers for TCR Jbeta segments was used. TCRdb re-hosts the immuneACCESS table, in-frame sequences only. Its copies lack some clones; in the studies checked, an unresolved V gene accounts for under half of them, and the cause for the rest is not known. In this sample the table shows roughly 150,000 clones, about 68% of which occur a single time. The ten largest clonotypes hold roughly 1.4% of the sample. Input material: PBMCs. The receptor set was obtained from a man younger than 35 in good health and CMV-seronegative.

V usage is TRBV6-5 and J usage is TRBJ2-7; 11 positions agree with TRBD2. Germline CDR1 is MNHEY and CDR2 is SVGAGI. Trimming took 2 bases from V and 4 from J; bases not matched to a gene: 1. The CDR3 runs to 14 residues. Here the CDR3 reads CASSYVAGGYEQYF. CDR3 DNA sequence: TGTGCCAGCAGTTACGTAGCGGGAGGGTACGAGCAGTACTTC.

The chain combines TRBV14 with TRBJ1-4, with a possible D match to TRBD1 (5 bases). V was cut by 4 bases and J by 4 bases, with 7 bases left in between. This CDR3 has 13 residues. The germline V gene encodes CDR1 SGHDN and CDR2 FVKESK. The CDR3 protein is CASSRQFNEKLFF. The CDR3 DNA sequence: TGTGCCAGCAGCCGACAGTTTAATGAAAAACTGTTTTTT. Looking up the rest from reference TRBV14 and TRBJ1-4 gives the full variable domain: EAGVTQFPSHSVIEKGQTVTLRCDPISGHDNLYWYRRVMGKEIKFLLHFVKESKQDESGMPNNRFLAERTGGTYSTLKVQPAELEDSGVYFCASSRQFNEKLFFGSGTQLSVL.

The V call is TRBV5-1, the J call TRBJ2-3; 10 nucleotides match TRBD2. V lost 4 bases and J lost 5; bases outside the gene matches: 10. The CDR3 is 16 residues long. Germline CDR1 is SGHRS and CDR2 is YFSETQ. CDR3 residues: CASSLQLAGSGDTQYF. The CDR3 bases are TGCGCCAGCAGCCTTCAACTAGCGGGAAGTGGAGATACGCAGTATTTT.

The gene calls are TRBV5-8 and TRBJ1-2, with no clear D. The germline V gene encodes CDR1 SGHTS and CDR2 YDEGEE. The CDR3 loop spans 15 amino acids. V lost 2 bases to trimming and J lost 6 bases, with 17 bases between them. The CDR3 is CASSFTWGAVDGYTF. Written as DNA, the CDR3 is TGTGCCAGCAGCTTCACGTGGGGAGCCGTGGATGGCTACACCTTC.

J is TRBJ2-1 and V is TRBV6-5; D uncertain. The V and J ends lost 5 bases and 9 bases respectively, with 17 bases between them. Germline CDR1 is MNHEY and CDR2 is SVGAGI. The CDR3 loop spans 14 amino acids. The CDR3, as DNA: TGTGCCAGCAGTGAGATATCACTTGGCGGTGAGCAGTTCTTC. Amino acids: CASSEISLGGEQFF.

The chain recombines TRBV10-3 with TRBJ1-2; 8 bases are a match to TRBD1. The CDR3 runs to 15 residues. Germline-derived CDR1 and CDR2 are ENHRY and SYGVKD. V shed 6 bases, J shed 1 base, and the junction held 7 bases outside the gene matches. The CDR3 here is CAISDGTGGNYGYTF. In nucleotides, the CDR3 is TGTGCCATCAGCGATGGGACAGGCGGTAACTATGGCTACACCTTC.

The sample holds one count of this clone. The chain joins TRBV5-6 to TRBJ2-1, with D maybe TRBD1 (7 bases). Germline CDR1 and CDR2: SGHDT and YYEEEE. Trimming removed 1 base from V and 4 bases from J, with 9 bases in between. This CDR3 is built from 14 residues. The CDR3 spells CASSLSGGYNEQFF. In nucleotides, the CDR3 is TGTGCCAGCAGCTTGTCAGGGGGGTACAATGAGCAGTTCTTC. Full variable domain (missing parts from reference TRBV5-6 and TRBJ2-1): DAGVTQSPTHLIKTRGQQVTLRCSPKSGHDTVSWYQQALGQGPQFIFQYYEEEERQRGNFPDRFSGHQFPNYSSELNVNALLLGDSALYLCASSLSGGYNEQFFGPGTRLTVL.

This clone was seen more than once but under ten times. V gene TRBV4-1 combines with J gene TRBJ1-2, with TRBD1 as a possible D gene (5 bases). Trimming stripped 0 bases from V and 4 bases from J, with 6 bases between. CDR3 length: 13 residues. Germline lookup yields CDR1 MGHRA and CDR2 YSYEKL. In nucleotides, the CDR3 is TGCGCCAGCAGCCAAGACAGGGCCTATGGCTACACCTTC. Translating it yields CASSQDRAYGYTF.

The chain has TRBV4-3 and TRBJ2-2; 7 bases are a match to TRBD1. V was pared by 6 bases and J by 0 bases, with 1 base of the junction left unmatched. Germline loops: CDR1 LGHNA, CDR2 YSLEER. The CDR3 extends over 14 amino acids. CDR3 amino acids: CASRDRPNTGELFF. For the CDR3, the DNA is TGCGCCAGCAGGGACAGGCCGAACACCGGGGAGCTGTTTTTT.

The chain has TRBV6-1 and TRBJ2-3; TRBD1 is a possible D gene (5 bases). Between the trimmed V and J ends, which lost 0 bases and 3 bases, there was a span of 10 bases. In germline, CDR1 is MNHNS, CDR2 SASEGT. The CDR3 sequence is 15 residues long. CDR3 protein: CASSEALRGTDTQYF. In DNA form, the CDR3 reads TGTGCCAGCAGTGAAGCGCTTAGGGGAACAGATACGCAGTATTTT.

The chain employs TRBV27 and TRBJ1-2; 7 bases line up with TRBD1. After removal of 6 bases from V and 7 bases from J, the junction contained 8 bases not matched to a gene. CDR3 size: 13 residues. Germline CDR1 is MNHEY and CDR2 is SMNVEV (reference sequence). DNA of the CDR3: TGTGCCAGCAGCCCAGGACAGGAACGTGGCTACACCTTC. Translation gives CASSPGQERGYTF.

About this clone: Germline is not matched at one junction end, which may reflect a read error. Other DNA sequences from this sample encode an identical CDR3 as well. The V and J genes are TRBV6-5 and TRBJ2-7, with 12 bases lining up with TRBD2. The germline V gene has CDR1 MNHEY and CDR2 SVGAGI. The CDR3 contains 15 residues. The CDR3 region is CASSRTSGATYEQYF. In nucleotides, the CDR3 is TGTGCCAGCAGCCGGACTAGCGGGGCGACCTACGAGCAATACTTC.

This clone was recorded a few times. At one of its ends the junction is not consistent with the germline gene, which may arise from a read error. The chain carries TRBV10-3 and TRBJ2-7, with a weak D call TRBD1 (5 bases). The V gene's germline CDR1 is ENHRY and CDR2 SYGVKD. The CDR3 length is 13 residues. The CDR3 nucleotides read TGTGCCATCAGTGAGTCGATCCAGGGAACCTTCCACTTC. This gives the protein CAISESIQGTFHF.

The rearrangement uses TRBV29-1 and TRBJ1-4, with a tentative D call TRBD1 (5 bases). From germline, CDR1 is SQVTM and CDR2 ANQGSEA. V was clipped by 5 bases and J by 2 bases, with 6 bases between them. The CDR3 extends over 12 amino acids. CDR3 protein: CSVSGTNEKLFF. DNA of the CDR3: TGCAGCGTTTCAGGGACTAATGAAAAACTGTTTTTT.

This clone has only a few counts. The same CDR3 also results from other DNA sequences found in this sample. The CDR3 bases are TGTGCCAGCAGGCAGGGGCAGGCCTACGAGCAGTACTTC. It codes for CASRQGQAYEQYF. The chain joins TRBV7-8 to TRBJ2-7; D is possibly TRBD1 (6 bases). Germline CDR1 and CDR2: SGHVS and FQNEAQ. Trimming cost V 6 bases and J 2 bases, with 11 bases left between them. This CDR3 has 13 residues.

V is TRBV7-9 and J is TRBJ1-6, with D tentatively TRBD1 (5 bases). The CDR3 is made up of 15 amino acids. Per germline, CDR1 SEHNR and CDR2 FQNEAQ (reference sequence). The germline V and J ends were trimmed by 10 bases and 6 bases, with 19 bases remaining between them. CDR3 coding DNA: TGTGCCACCCACGGTCCGACAGCCATTAATTCACCCCTCCACTTT. Amino acids: CATHGPTAINSPLHF.

The chain carries TRBV4-3 and TRBJ2-3, with D perhaps matching TRBD2 (5 bases). CDR1 is LGHNA and CDR2 is YSLEER in the germline V gene. Deletions cut 4 bases from V and 0 bases from J, with 11 bases between. The CDR3 totals 15 residues. The CDR3 bases are TGCGCCAGCAGCCGAAACGAGGGAAGCACAGATACGCAGTATTTT. It translates to CASSRNEGSTDTQYF.

This rearrangement joins TRBV7-2 to TRBJ1-2; D gene unclear. The CDR3 sequence is 13 residues long. Trimming removed 1 base at V and 6 bases at J, with 9 bases between. The germline CDR1 and CDR2 sequences are SGHTA and FQGNSA. The CDR3 spells CASSLVTTNGYTF. The CDR3 bases are TGTGCCAGCAGCTTAGTAACGACTAATGGCTACACCTTC. Full variable domain (outside the CDR3, taken from reference TRBV7-2 and TRBJ1-2): GAGVSQSPSNKVTEKGKDVELRCDPISGHTALYWYRQSLGQGLEFLIYFQGNSAPDKSGLPSDRFSAERTGGSVSTLTIQRTQQEDSAVYLCASSLVTTNGYTFGSGTRLTVV.

This chain connects TRBV9 to TRBJ2-2; D call uncertain. V lost 0 bases and J lost 6, with 9 bases in between. CDR3 length: 14 residues. From germline, CDR1 is SGDLS and CDR2 YYNGEE. This chain's CDR3 is CASSVAQLPGELFF. The CDR3 DNA reads as TGTGCCAGCAGCGTAGCCCAACTGCCCGGGGAGCTGTTTTTT.

This clone was picked up one time. The CDR3 sequence: CASSAPSDRVHEQYF. The CDR3 coding sequence is TGTGCCAGCAGTGCCCCATCAGACAGGGTCCACGAGCAGTACTTC. V gene TRBV6-1 combines with J gene TRBJ2-7; 7 nucleotides align to TRBD1. The CDR3 totals 15 residues. Per germline, CDR1 MNHNS and CDR2 SASEGT. V dropped 4 bases and J dropped 5; count of bases not matched to a gene: 11.

The chain combines TRBV19 with TRBJ2-7; no definite D call. The CDR3 covers 17 residues. Trimming shortened V by 1 base and J by 4 bases, and 20 bases separated the two germline ends. CDR1 LNHDA and CDR2 SQIVND come from the germline V gene (reference sequence). CDR3 DNA: TGTGCCAGTAGTATAGGCCCCCCCAGGCGAGATAGGTACGAGCAGTACTTC. Amino acids: CASSIGPPRRDRYEQYF.

The chain combines TRBV19 with TRBJ1-5; 9 positions agree with TRBD1. The CDR3 loop spans 16 amino acids. The trim removed 6 bases at V and 6 bases at J, leaving 12 bases unmatched. From germline, CDR1 is LNHDA and CDR2 SQIVND (reference sequence). The chain's CDR3 is CASSLSAGTGSQPQHF. CDR3 bases: TGTGCCAGTAGCCTTTCCGCCGGGACAGGGAGTCAGCCCCAGCATTTT.

The chain has TRBV9 and TRBJ2-3; D gene ambiguous. CDR3 length: 11 residues. The germline V gene has CDR1 SGDLS and CDR2 YYNGEE. V lost 4 bases, J lost 5 bases, and 5 bases lay in between. The CDR3 loop reads CASSPQDTQYF. CDR3 coding DNA: TGTGCCAGCAGCCCCCAAGATACGCAGTATTTT.